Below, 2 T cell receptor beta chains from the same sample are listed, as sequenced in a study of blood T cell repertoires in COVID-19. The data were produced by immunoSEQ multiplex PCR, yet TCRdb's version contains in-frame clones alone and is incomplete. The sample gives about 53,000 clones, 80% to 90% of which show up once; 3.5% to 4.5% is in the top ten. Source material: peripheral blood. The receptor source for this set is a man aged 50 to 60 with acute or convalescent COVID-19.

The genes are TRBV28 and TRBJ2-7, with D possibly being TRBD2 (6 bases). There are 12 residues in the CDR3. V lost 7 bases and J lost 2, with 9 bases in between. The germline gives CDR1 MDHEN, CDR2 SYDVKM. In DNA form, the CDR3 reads TGTGCCAGCAATAGCGGAACCTACGAGCAGTACTTC. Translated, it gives CASNSGTYEQYF.

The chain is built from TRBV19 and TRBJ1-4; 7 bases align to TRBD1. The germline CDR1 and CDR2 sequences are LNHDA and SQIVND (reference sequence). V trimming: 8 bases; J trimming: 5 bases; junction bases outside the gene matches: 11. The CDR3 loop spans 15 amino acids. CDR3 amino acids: CASSPTTGINEKLFF. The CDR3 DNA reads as TGTGCCAGTTCGCCGACGACAGGGATAAATGAAAAACTGTTTTTT.